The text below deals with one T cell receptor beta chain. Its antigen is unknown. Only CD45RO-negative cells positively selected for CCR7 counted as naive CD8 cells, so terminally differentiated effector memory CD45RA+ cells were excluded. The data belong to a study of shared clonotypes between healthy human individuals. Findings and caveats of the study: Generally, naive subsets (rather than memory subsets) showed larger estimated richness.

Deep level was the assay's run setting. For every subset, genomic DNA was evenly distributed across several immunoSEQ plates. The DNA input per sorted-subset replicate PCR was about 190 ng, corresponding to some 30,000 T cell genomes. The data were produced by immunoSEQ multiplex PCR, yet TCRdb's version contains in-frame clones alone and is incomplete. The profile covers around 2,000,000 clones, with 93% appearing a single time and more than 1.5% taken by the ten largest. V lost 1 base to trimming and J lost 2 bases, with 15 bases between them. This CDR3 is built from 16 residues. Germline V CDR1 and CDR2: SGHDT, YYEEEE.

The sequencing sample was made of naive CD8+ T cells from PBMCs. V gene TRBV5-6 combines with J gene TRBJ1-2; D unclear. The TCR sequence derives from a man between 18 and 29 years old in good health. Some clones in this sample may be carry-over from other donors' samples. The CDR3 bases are TGTGCCAGCAGCTTGTGGGGAAGTCACTTAAACTATGGCTACACCTTC. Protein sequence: CASSLWGSHLNYGYTF.